This T cell receptor (beta chain) was recovered during a study of shared clonotypes between healthy human individuals. This CDR3 is built from 19 residues. Sequencing used immunoSEQ multiplex PCR; TCRdb keeps in-frame clones, though not all of them. This repertoire shows about 1.1 million clones, roughly 74% found once; its top ten account for roughly 0.65%. Source material: memory CD4+ T cells from PBMCs. Subset noted: CD45RA-negative fraction. This sequence originates from a man aged 18 to 29 in good health. Some clones in this sample may be carry-over from other donors' samples. The rearrangement links TRBV21-1 to TRBJ1-3; TRBD1 is the table's D call, not checked against the DNA. TRBV21-1 is noted as a pseudogene. CDR3 DNA: TGTGCCAGCAGCATCCAAGATGAGGACAGGGGTATTGTTGGAAACACCATATATTTT. It specifies CASSIQDEDRGIVGNTIYF.